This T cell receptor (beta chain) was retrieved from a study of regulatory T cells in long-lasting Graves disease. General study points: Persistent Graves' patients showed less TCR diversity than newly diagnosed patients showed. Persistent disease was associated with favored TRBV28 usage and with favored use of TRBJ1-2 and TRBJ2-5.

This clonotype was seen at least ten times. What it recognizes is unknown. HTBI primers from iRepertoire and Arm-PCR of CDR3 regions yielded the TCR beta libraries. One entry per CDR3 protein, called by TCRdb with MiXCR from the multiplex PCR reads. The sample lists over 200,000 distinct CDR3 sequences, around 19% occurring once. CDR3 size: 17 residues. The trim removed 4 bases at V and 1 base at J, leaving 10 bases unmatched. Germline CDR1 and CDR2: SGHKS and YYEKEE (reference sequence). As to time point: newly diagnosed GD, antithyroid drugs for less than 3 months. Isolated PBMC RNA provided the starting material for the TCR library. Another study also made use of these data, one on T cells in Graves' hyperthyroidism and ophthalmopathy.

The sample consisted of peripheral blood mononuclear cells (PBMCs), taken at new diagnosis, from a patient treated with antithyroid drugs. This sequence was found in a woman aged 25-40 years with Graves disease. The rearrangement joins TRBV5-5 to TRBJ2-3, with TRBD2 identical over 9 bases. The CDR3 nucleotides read TGTGCCAGCAGCCCGAGGACTAGCGCCGTTGGCACAGATACGCAGTATTTT. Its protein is CASSPRTSAVGTDTQYF.